This is a list of T cell receptor beta chains from one sample in a study of Ad26.COV2.S vaccination and SARS-CoV-2 variants. The method was immunoSEQ multiplex PCR; TCRdb's version includes in-frame clones alone and lacks a portion of them. The data contain about 350,000 clones, roughly 91% of them seen just once; the ten biggest clones take up around 3.7%. The input for sequencing was peripheral blood, taken in a trial of Ad26.COV2.S vaccine versus placebo. The receptors stem from a person aged 18 to 59 who received the Ad26.COV2.S COVID-19 vaccine or a placebo. The CDR3 runs from the conserved cysteine through the conserved F or W. Fields, in order: J gene, D gene, V gene, clone size, CDR3 DNA, CDR3 protein. A D gene is named only where the DNA matches it firmly. For some rows the clone size is stated as once, few or many, or as a class when expanded; others skip it.

>TRBJ2-7|TRBD1|TRBV3-1/TRBV3-2|-
TGTGCCAGCAGCCAAGCTGGACAGGGGACGAAGGAGCAGTACTTC
CASSQAGQGTKEQYF
>TRBJ1-4|-|TRBV21-1|few
TGTGCCAGCAGCAAAGGGGGACAGGTTAATGAAAAACTGTTTTTT
CASSKGGQVNEKLFF
>TRBJ2-1|TRBD2|TRBV29-1|-
TGCAGCGTCCCGGCCGCGGGGGGCCCCAGCTCCTACAATGAGCAGTTCTTC
CSVPAAGGPSSYNEQFF
>TRBJ2-3|TRBD2|TRBV5-1|-
TGCGCCAGCAGCTTGGTGGGCGGGGGGAGCACAGATACGCAGTATTTT
CASSLVGGGSTDTQYF
>TRBJ1-1|TRBD1|TRBV27|-
TGTGCCAGCAGTTTTGGGCCGGGACAGGGGAAGGGGTGGAACACTGAAGCTTTCTTT
CASSFGPGQGKGWNTEAFF
>TRBJ2-7|-|TRBV6-5|-
TGTGCCCTAAAGGCCGCAGGGAGCCACGAGCAGTACTTC
CALKAAGSHEQYF
>TRBJ1-6|-|TRBV4-1|-
TGCGCCAGCAGCCTAAGTTATTGGGACCTAGGATCACCCCTCCACTTT
CASSLSYWDLGSPLHF
>TRBJ2-7|TRBD1|TRBV29-1|once
TGCAGCGTTGTTGCCCGTCAGGGGGCGGTTTACGAGCAGTACTTC
CSVVARQGAVYEQYF
>TRBJ1-2|TRBD1|TRBV6-2/TRBV6-3|-
TGTGCCAGCAGTTACCCAGGGGGCGAATATGGCTACACCTTC
CASSYPGGEYGYTF
>TRBJ1-3|-|TRBV14|-
TGTGCCAGCAGCCAGGTGGGAGGAAACACCATATATTTT
CASSQVGGNTIYF
>TRBJ1-1|-|TRBV6-5|-
TGTGCCAGCACCGGAACAAGGAACACTGAAGCTTTCTTT
CASTGTRNTEAFF
>TRBJ1-4|-|TRBV7-8|-
TGTGCCAGCAGCTTAGCGGGGCTCTCGGGCGGAGAAAAACTGTTTTTT
CASSLAGLSGGEKLFF
>TRBJ2-7|TRBD2|TRBV7-3|-
TGTGCCAGCAGCTTGGCCGGGACTAGCGTCTCCTACGAGCAGTACTTC
CASSLAGTSVSYEQYF
>TRBJ1-4|-|TRBV6-1|-
TGTGCCAGCAGTGAACAGTGGCGCTCTGATGAAAAACTGTTTTTT
CASSEQWRSDEKLFF
>TRBJ1-1|TRBD1|TRBV14|-
TGTGCCAGCAGGGACAGGGGGAACACTGAAGCTTTCTTT
CASRDRGNTEAFF
>TRBJ1-5|TRBD1|TRBV6-1|-
TGTGCCAGCAGTGAATTCGGGACAGGGAGACAGCCCCAGCATTTT
CASSEFGTGRQPQHF
>TRBJ1-2|-|TRBV6-2/TRBV6-3|-
TGTGCCAGCAGTCAAGGGGCGCCCGGCTACACCTTC
CASSQGAPGYTF
>TRBJ2-7|-|TRBV7-3|-
TGTGCCAGCAGCTTACGGCCAGGGGCCTCTTTATCGCCCTACGAGCAGTACTTC
CASSLRPGASLSPYEQYF
>TRBJ2-6|-|TRBV9|-
TGTGCCAGCAGCGAGCACAGGTCCTCTGGGGCCAACGTCCTGACTTTC
CASSEHRSSGANVLTF
>TRBJ2-3|-|TRBV5-1|-
TGCGCCAGCCGGATGGCGGAAAGCACAGATACGCAGTATTTT
CASRMAESTDTQYF
>TRBJ2-5|-|TRBV4-1|few
TGCGCCAGCAGCCAAATCGCGGGGATTCAAGAGACCCAGTACTTC
CASSQIAGIQETQYF
>TRBJ2-7|-|TRBV20-1|-
TGCAGTGCCTGGCAGGATTACGAGCAGTACTTC
CSAWQDYEQYF
>TRBJ1-6|TRBD1|TRBV27|-
TGTGCCAGCAGTCCCACAGGGGCCCTATATAATTCACCCCTCCACTTT
CASSPTGALYNSPLHF
>TRBJ2-6|-|TRBV7-3|-
TGTGCCAGCAGGCGGACTGGGGCCAACGTCCTGACTTTC
CASRRTGANVLTF
>TRBJ2-4|-|TRBV18|-
TGTGCCAGCTCACTCGTAATGCAGGGGTTAGCCAAAAACATTCAGTACTTC
CASSLVMQGLAKNIQYF
>TRBJ2-4|-|TRBV6-6|-
TGTGCCAGCAGTTACCCTGGTAGTAAGGGGGTTCAGTACTTC
CASSYPGSKGVQYF
>TRBJ1-1|-|TRBV20-1|-
TGCAGTGCTAGGGGTGGGACTGAAGCTTTCTTT
CSARGGTEAFF
>TRBJ1-5|-|TRBV7-2|few
TGTGCCAGCAGCCCCCCGGGCGGGGTTCAGCCCCAGCATTTT
CASSPPGGVQPQHF
>TRBJ1-2|TRBD1|TRBV5-1|-
TGCGCCAGCAGCTTGGTCCCTGGACAGGTTACTAACTATGGCTACACCTTC
CASSLVPGQVTNYGYTF
>TRBJ1-1|-|TRBV10-3|-
TGTGCCACCGGACAGTCGAGCACTGAAGCTTTCTTT
CATGQSSTEAFF
>TRBJ2-6|-|TRBV7-9|-
TGTGCCAGCAGCCTCCCGGGGGGCAGGGAAGTCGGGGCCAACGTCCTGACTTTC
CASSLPGGREVGANVLTF
>TRBJ1-2|TRBD1|TRBV3-1/TRBV3-2|once
TGTGCCAGCAGCCAAGGTCGGGACAGGGCCTACACCTTC
CASSQGRDRAYTF
>TRBJ1-4|-|TRBV5-6|-
TGTGCCAGCAGCTTTAGGGTTGGAATTGAAAAACTGTTTTTT
CASSFRVGIEKLFF
>TRBJ1-4|-|TRBV30|-
TGTGCCTGGAGTGTCGGCCTAGCGAATGAAAAACTGTTTTTT
CAWSVGLANEKLFF
>TRBJ1-6|-|TRBV21-1|-
TGTGCCAGCAGCAAAGGGGGCGGTATCTATAATTCACCCCTCCACTTT
CASSKGGGIYNSPLHF
>TRBJ1-2|-|TRBV7-6|-
TGTGCCAGCAGCTTAGACCTTACAGGGCACTATGGCTACACCTTC
CASSLDLTGHYGYTF